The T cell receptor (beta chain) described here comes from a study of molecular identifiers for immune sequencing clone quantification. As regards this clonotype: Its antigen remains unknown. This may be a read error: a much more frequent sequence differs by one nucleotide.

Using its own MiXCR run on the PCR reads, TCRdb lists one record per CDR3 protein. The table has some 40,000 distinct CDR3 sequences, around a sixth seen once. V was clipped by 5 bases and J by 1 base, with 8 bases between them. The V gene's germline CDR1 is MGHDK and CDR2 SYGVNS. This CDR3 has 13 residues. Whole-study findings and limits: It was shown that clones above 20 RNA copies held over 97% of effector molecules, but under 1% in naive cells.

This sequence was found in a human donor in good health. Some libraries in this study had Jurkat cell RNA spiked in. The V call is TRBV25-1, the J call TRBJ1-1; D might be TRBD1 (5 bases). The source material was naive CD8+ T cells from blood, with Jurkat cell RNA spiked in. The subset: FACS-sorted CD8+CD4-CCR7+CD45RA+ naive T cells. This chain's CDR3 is CASSSGANTEAFF. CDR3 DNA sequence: TGTGCCAGCAGTAGCGGGGCGAACACTGAAGCTTTCTTT. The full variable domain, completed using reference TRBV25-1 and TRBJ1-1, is EADIYQTPRYLVIGTGKKITLECSQTMGHDKMYWYQQDPGMELHLIHYSYGVNSTEKGDLSSESTVSRIRTEHFPLTLESARPSHTSQYLCASSSGANTEAFFGQGTRLTVV.